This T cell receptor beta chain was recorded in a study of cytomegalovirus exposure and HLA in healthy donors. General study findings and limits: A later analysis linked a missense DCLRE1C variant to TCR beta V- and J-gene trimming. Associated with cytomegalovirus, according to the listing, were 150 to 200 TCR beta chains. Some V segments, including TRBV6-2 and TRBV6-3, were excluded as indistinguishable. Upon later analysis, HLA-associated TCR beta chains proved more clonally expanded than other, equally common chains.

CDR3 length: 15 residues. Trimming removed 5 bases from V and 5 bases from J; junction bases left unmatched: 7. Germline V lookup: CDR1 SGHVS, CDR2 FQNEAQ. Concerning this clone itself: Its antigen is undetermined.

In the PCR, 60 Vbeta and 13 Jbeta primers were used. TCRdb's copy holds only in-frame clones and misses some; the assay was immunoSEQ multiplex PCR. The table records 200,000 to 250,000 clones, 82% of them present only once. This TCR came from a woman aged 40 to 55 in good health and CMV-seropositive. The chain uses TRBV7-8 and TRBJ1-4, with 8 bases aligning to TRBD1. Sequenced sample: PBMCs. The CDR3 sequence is CASSGWGQVNEKLFF. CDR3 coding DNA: TGTGCCAGCAGCGGTTGGGGACAGGTCAATGAAAAACTGTTTTTT.